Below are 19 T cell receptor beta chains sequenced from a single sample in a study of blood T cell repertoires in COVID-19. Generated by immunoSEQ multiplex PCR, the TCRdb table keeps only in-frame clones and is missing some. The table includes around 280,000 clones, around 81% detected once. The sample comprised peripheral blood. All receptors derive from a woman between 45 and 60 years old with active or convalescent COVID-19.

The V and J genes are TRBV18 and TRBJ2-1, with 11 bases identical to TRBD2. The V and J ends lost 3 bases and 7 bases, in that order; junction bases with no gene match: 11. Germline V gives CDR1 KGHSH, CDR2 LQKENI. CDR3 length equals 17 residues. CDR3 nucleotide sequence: TGTGCCAGCTCACCCACTAGCGGGAGTCTAGGTTGGAATGAGCAGTTCTTC. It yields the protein CASSPTSGSLGWNEQFF.

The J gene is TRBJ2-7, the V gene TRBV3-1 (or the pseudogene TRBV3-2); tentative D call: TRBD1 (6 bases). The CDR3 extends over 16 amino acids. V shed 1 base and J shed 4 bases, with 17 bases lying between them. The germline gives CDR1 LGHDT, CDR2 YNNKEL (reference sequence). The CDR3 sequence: CASSQAVSRGKYEQYF. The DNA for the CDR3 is TGTGCCAGCAGCCAAGCTGTTTCCAGGGGTAAGTACGAGCAGTACTTC.

CDR3 amino acids: CSVEVQGNYGYTF. The CDR3 coding sequence is TGCAGCGTTGAAGTCCAGGGTAACTATGGCTACACCTTC. The V and J genes are TRBV29-1 and TRBJ1-2, with a weak D call TRBD1 (5 bases). The V end was cut by 1 base, the J end by 1 base, with 7 bases between. CDR1 is SQVTM and CDR2 is ANQGSEA in the germline V gene. There are 13 residues in the CDR3.

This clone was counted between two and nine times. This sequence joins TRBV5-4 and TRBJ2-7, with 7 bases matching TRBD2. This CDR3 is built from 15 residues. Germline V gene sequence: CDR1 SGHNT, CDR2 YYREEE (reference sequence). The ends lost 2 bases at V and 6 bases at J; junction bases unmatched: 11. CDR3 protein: CASSLGGRRYSEQYF. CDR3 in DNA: TGTGCCAGCAGCTTAGGCGGGAGAAGGTATTCCGAGCAGTACTTC.

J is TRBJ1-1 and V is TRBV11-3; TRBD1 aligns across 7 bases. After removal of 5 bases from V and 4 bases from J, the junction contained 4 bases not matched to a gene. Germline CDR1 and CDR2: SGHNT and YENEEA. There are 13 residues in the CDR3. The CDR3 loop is CASSRRQGTEAFF. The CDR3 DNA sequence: TGTGCCAGCAGCCGTCGACAGGGCACTGAAGCTTTCTTT.

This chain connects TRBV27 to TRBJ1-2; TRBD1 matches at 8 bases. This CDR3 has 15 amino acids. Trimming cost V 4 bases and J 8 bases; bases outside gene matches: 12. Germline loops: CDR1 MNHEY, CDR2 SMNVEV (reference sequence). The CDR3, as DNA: TGTGCCAGCAGTTCCCCATCAGGGGGCGCGAAGGGCTACACCTTC. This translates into CASSSPSGGAKGYTF.

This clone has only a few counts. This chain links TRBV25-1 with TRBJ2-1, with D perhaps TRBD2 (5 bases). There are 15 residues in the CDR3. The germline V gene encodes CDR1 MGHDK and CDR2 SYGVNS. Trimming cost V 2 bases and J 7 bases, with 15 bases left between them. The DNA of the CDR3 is TGTGCCAGCAGTGAAAGGGTCAGGTCGGGGAATGAGCAGTTCTTC. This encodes CASSERVRSGNEQFF.

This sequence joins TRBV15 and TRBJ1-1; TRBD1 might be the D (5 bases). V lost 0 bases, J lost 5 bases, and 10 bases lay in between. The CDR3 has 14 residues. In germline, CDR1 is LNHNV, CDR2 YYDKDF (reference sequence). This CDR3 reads CATSRDVGGTEAFF. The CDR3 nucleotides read TGTGCCACCAGCAGAGATGTGGGGGGTACTGAAGCTTTCTTT.

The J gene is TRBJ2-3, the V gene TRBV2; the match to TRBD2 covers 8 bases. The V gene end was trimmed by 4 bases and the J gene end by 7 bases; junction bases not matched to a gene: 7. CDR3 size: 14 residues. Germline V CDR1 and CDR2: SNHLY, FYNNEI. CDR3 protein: CASSGETSAYTQYF. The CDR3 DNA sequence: TGTGCCAGCAGTGGAGAGACTAGCGCTTATACGCAGTATTTT.

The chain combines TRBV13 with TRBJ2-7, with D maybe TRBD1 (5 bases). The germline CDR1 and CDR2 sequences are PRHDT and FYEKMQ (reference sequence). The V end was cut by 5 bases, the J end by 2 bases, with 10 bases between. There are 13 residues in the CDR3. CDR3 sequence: CASSPDSAYEQYF. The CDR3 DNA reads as TGTGCCAGCAGCCCAGACAGCGCCTACGAGCAGTACTTC.

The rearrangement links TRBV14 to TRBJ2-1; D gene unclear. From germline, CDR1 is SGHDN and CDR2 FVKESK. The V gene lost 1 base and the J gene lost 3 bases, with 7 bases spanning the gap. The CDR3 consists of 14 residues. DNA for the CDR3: TGTGCCAGCAGCCAAGTCGCGGTCTACAATGAGCAGTTCTTC. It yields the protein CASSQVAVYNEQFF.

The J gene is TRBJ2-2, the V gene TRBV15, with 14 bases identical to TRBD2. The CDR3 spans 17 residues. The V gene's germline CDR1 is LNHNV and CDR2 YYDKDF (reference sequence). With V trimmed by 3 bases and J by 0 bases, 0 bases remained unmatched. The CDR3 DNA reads TGTGCCACCAGCAGGGGACTAGCGGGGGCGAACACCGGGGAGCTGTTTTTT. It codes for CATSRGLAGANTGELFF.

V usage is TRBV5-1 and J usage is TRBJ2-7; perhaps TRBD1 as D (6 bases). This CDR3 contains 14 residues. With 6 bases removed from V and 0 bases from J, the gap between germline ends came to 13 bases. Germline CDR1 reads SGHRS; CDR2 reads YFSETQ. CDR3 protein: CASNPTGPSYEQYF. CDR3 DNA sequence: TGCGCCAGCAATCCGACAGGTCCCTCCTACGAGCAGTACTTC.

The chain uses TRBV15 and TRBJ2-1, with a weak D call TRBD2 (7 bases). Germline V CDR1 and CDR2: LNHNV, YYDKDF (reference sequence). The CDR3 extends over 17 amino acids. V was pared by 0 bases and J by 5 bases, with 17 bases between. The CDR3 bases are TGTGCCACCAGCAGAGATCTATGGGGGGGCTCAGACAATGAGCAGTTCTTC. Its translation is CATSRDLWGGSDNEQFF.

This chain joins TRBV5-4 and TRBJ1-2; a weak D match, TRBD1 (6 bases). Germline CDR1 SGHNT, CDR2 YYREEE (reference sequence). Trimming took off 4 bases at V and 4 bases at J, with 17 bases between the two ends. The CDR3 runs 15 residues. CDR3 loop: CASSSTGRESYGYTF. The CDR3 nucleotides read TGTGCCAGCAGCAGTACAGGGAGGGAGAGCTATGGCTACACCTTC. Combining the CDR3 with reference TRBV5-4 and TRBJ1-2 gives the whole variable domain ETGVTQSPTHLIKTRGQQVTLRCSSQSGHNTVSWYQQALGQGPQFIFQYYREEENGRGNFPPRFSGLQFPNYSSELNVNALELDDSALYLCASSSTGRESYGYTFGSGTRLTVV.

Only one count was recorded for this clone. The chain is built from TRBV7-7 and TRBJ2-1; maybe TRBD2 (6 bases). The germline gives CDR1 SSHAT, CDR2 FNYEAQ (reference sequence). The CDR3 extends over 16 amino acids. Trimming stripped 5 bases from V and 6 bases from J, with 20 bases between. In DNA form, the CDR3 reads TGTGCCAGCAGCCTCTCGGGACTCACCTCCAGCAATGAGCAGTTCTTC. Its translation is CASSLSGLTSSNEQFF. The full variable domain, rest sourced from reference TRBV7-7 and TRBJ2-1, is GAGVSQSPRYKVTKRGQDVTLRCDPISSHATLYWYQQALGQGPEFLTYFNYEAQPDKSGLPSDRFSAERPEGSISTLTIQRTEQRDSAMYRCASSLSGLTSSNEQFFGPGTRLTVL.

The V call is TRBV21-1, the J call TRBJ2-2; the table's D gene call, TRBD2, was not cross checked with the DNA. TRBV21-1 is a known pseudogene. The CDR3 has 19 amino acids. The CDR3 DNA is TGTGCCAGCAGCAAAGTATGGGGACTAGCGGGAGGAAACACCGGGGAGCTGTTTTTT. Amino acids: CASSKVWGLAGGNTGELFF.

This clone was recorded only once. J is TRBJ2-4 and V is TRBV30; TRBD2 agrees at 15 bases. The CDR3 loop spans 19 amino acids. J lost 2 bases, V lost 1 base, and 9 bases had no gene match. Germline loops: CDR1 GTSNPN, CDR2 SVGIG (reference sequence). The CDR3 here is CAWSGRTSGRAGTKNIQYF. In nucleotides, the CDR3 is TGTGCCTGGAGTGGCAGGACTAGCGGGAGGGCTGGGACCAAAAACATTCAGTACTTC.

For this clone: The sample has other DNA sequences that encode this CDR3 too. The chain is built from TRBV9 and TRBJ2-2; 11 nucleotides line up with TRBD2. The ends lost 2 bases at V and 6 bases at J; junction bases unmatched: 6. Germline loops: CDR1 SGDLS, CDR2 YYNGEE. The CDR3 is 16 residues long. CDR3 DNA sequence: TGTGCCAGCAGCGTTGGTAGCGGGAGGGCCTCCGGGGAGCTGTTTTTT. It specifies CASSVGSGRASGELFF.